A single sample is the source of the 8 T cell receptor beta chains below, sequenced in a study of T-cell memory formation after mild COVID-19. TCRdb independently ran MiXCR on the 5' RACE reads; one entry per CDR3 protein. The data contain 130,000 to 150,000 distinct CDR3 sequences, 6% to 7% of them singletons. The sample was PBMCs or a T cell subset sorted from them (not recorded which). All receptors derive from an adult woman who had mild COVID-19 (a few samples of this study predate the infection). Cell type and time point are not known.

This clonotype has just a few counts. The chain recombines TRBV12-3 or TRBV12-4 with TRBJ2-5; 8 bases map to TRBD2. Losses at the gene ends were 3 bases for V and 2 bases for J; bases not matched to a gene: 8. The CDR3 consists of 16 residues. CDR3 sequence: CASSFDGGGRQETQYF. For the CDR3, the DNA is TGTGCCAGCAGTTTCGATGGCGGGGGGCGTCAAGAGACCCAGTACTTC.

V and J are TRBV5-1 and TRBJ2-1; maybe TRBD1 (6 bases). The V and J ends lost 0 bases and 2 bases respectively, with 9 bases between them. This CDR3 has 15 residues. Per germline, CDR1 SGHRS and CDR2 YFSETQ. DNA for the CDR3: TGCGCCAGCAGCTTGGAACAGGGACCCTACAATGAGCAGTTCTTC. It yields the protein CASSLEQGPYNEQFF.

The chain carries TRBV5-1 and TRBJ1-2; 10 bases are shared with TRBD1. Germline CDR1 is SGHRS and CDR2 is YFSETQ. The J segment lost 8 bases and the V segment lost 4 bases, leaving 11 bases of the junction unmatched. The CDR3 loop spans 15 amino acids. Here the CDR3 reads CASSGGGQGGGGYTF. As DNA, the CDR3 is TGCGCCAGCAGCGGAGGCGGACAGGGGGGCGGCGGCTACACCTTC.

There are a few counts of this clonotype. This chain uses TRBV7-3 with TRBJ1-2, with D possibly matching TRBD1 (6 bases). Germline loops: CDR1 SGHTA, CDR2 FQGTGA. CDR3 length: 13 amino acids. Trimming shortened V by 4 bases and J by 7 bases, and 13 bases separated the two germline ends. The CDR3 DNA follows: TGTGCCAGCAGCTCCCCACAGGGAGTTGGCTACACCTTC. Its translation: CASSSPQGVGYTF. Filled out from reference TRBV7-3 and TRBJ1-2, the complete variable domain reads GAGVSQTPSNKVTEKGKYVELRCDPISGHTALYWYRQSLGQGPEFLIYFQGTGAADDSGLPNDRFFAVRPEGSVSTLKIQRTERGDSAVYLCASSSPQGVGYTFGSGTRLTVV.

The rearrangement links TRBV3-1 to TRBJ2-3, with D uncertain. V dropped 3 bases and J dropped 3 bases, with 4 bases sitting between them. The CDR3 sequence is 12 residues long. CDR1 and CDR2 (germline): LGHDT, YNNKEL (reference sequence). In DNA, the CDR3 is TGTGCCAGCAGCCACAGAACAGATACGCAGTATTTT. This encodes CASSHRTDTQYF.

This clonotype was seen only a few times. The chain recombines TRBV7-3 with TRBJ2-7; TRBD2 matches 12 bases. The V gene's germline CDR1 is SGHTA and CDR2 FQGTGA. The CDR3 runs 13 residues. With 6 bases clipped from V and 5 bases from J, the junction kept 2 bases outside the gene matches. The CDR3 DNA follows: TGTGCCAGCAGTAGGACTAGCGGGAACGAGCAGTACTTC. It translates to CASSRTSGNEQYF.

This clonotype was counted many times. The chain recombines TRBV6-2 or TRBV6-3 with TRBJ2-3, with D possibly matching TRBD2 (6 bases). Germline CDR1 is MNHEY and CDR2 is SVGEGT. This CDR3 contains 12 residues. Between the trimmed V and J ends, which lost 6 bases and 7 bases, there was a span of 11 bases. CDR3 in amino acids: CASSPSGYTQYF. In nucleotides, the CDR3 is TGTGCCAGCAGCCCCAGCGGGTATACGCAGTATTTT.

This clonotype was recorded many times. The V gene is TRBV7-2, the J gene TRBJ2-3, with 7 positions matching TRBD2. The trim removed 6 bases at V and 4 bases at J, leaving 10 bases unmatched. CDR3 length: 15 amino acids. The germline CDR1 and CDR2 sequences are SGHTA and FQGNSA. The CDR3 spells CASSTGGSFADTQYF. CDR3 in DNA: TGTGCCAGCAGTACTGGCGGGAGCTTTGCAGATACGCAGTATTTT.